These 25 T cell receptor beta chains were sequenced from one sample in a study of T cell responses to AZD1222 COVID-19 vaccine. Repertoires were generated with immunoSEQ multiplex PCR, while TCRdb's copy carries only in-frame clones and drops some. Of 95,000 to 150,000 clones in the sample, over 75% were seen once. The source was peripheral blood, collected on day 0 of AZD1222 vaccination. The receptors originated from an adult in good health.

CDR3 sequence reads: CASTSGSPYSYEQYF. The DNA of the CDR3 is TGTGCCAGCACCTCCGGGAGCCCTTACTCCTACGAGCAGTACTTC. This chain uses TRBV27 with TRBJ2-7; TRBD2 is a possible D gene (6 bases). V was pared by 7 bases and J by 0 bases, with 16 bases between. The CDR3 runs 15 residues. The germline CDR1 and CDR2 sequences are MNHEY and SMNVEV (reference sequence).

This chain uses TRBV5-1 with TRBJ1-4; D is unclear. With 3 bases removed from V and 4 bases from J, the gap between germline ends came to 16 bases. Germline V gene data show CDR1 as SGHRS and CDR2 as YFSETQ. CDR3 length: 16 residues. The CDR3: CASSSGLHALNEKLFF. In nucleotides, the CDR3 is TGCGCCAGCAGCTCCGGTTTACACGCGCTTAATGAAAAACTGTTTTTT.

The V call is TRBV6-5, the J call TRBJ1-6; maybe TRBD1 (5 bases). This CDR3 comprises 16 residues. Trimming shortened V by 0 bases and J by 5 bases, and 11 bases separated the two germline ends. CDR1 MNHEY and CDR2 SVGAGI come from the germline V gene. CDR3 in DNA: TGTGCCAGCAGTTACTCGGCCGGGGCGAATAATTCACCCCTCCACTTT. It is translated as CASSYSAGANNSPLHF.

V usage is TRBV7-8 and J usage is TRBJ1-3, with a weak D call TRBD1 (6 bases). V lost 1 base and J lost 2, with 12 bases in between. Germline V gives CDR1 SGHVS, CDR2 FQNEAQ. The CDR3 is 16 amino acids. The CDR3 reads CASSLGPQGPGNTIYF. The CDR3 nucleotides are TGTGCCAGCAGCTTAGGGCCACAGGGTCCTGGAAACACCATATATTTT.

The chain uses TRBV18 and TRBJ1-6, with D perhaps TRBD1 (5 bases). The V end lost 2 bases, the J end lost 10 bases, and 9 bases lay between the germline ends. CDR1 is KGHSH and CDR2 is LQKENI in the germline V gene. The CDR3 extends over 13 amino acids. The CDR3 here is CASSPLGESPLHF. The CDR3 bases are TGTGCCAGCTCACCATTGGGGGAATCACCCCTCCACTTT.

This chain links TRBV29-1 with TRBJ1-2, with TRBD1 matching 9 bases. The germline CDR1 and CDR2 sequences are SQVTM and ANQGSEA. V was clipped by 6 bases and J by 3 bases; unmatched bases: 5. The CDR3 spans 13 residues. CDR3 bases: TGCAGCGTGACAGGGGGAGAGGACTATGGCTACACCTTC. As protein: CSVTGGEDYGYTF.

This sequence joins TRBV6-5 and TRBJ2-4; 10 bases are shared with TRBD2. This CDR3 is built from 15 residues. Germline values: CDR1 MNHEY, CDR2 SVGAGI. V trimming: 0 bases; J trimming: 8 bases; junction bases outside the gene matches: 4. CDR3 amino acids: CASSYSRAGGDIQYF. For the CDR3, the DNA is TGTGCCAGCAGTTACTCCAGAGCGGGGGGGGACATTCAGTACTTC.

The V and J genes are TRBV28 and TRBJ1-5, with D uncertain. The CDR3 runs to 15 residues. CDR1 and CDR2 from the germline V gene are MDHEN and SYDVKM. V was cut by 7 bases and J by 0 bases, with 13 bases left in between. CDR3 nucleotide sequence: TGTGCCAGCAAACAGAGGGCAAATAGCAATCAGCCCCAGCATTTT. This encodes CASKQRANSNQPQHF. The full variable domain, completed using reference TRBV28 and TRBJ1-5, is DVKVTQSSRYLVKRTGEKVFLECVQDMDHENMFWYRQDPGLGLRLIYFSYDVKMKEKGDIPEGYSVSREKKERFSLILESASTNQTSMYLCASKQRANSNQPQHFGDGTRLSIL.

This chain joins TRBV7-2 and TRBJ1-4; D might be TRBD1 (5 bases). The CDR3 contains 15 residues. The V gene lost 2 bases and the J gene lost 5 bases, with 12 bases spanning the gap. CDR1 and CDR2 from the germline V gene are SGHTA and FQGNSA. The CDR3 coding sequence is TGTGCCAGCAGCTTATGGCCACGACAGAATGAAAAACTGTTTTTT. It codes for CASSLWPRQNEKLFF.

The rearrangement links TRBV29-1 to TRBJ2-2; TRBD2 matches 16 bases. Germline loops: CDR1 SQVTM, CDR2 ANQGSEA. V shed 6 bases and J 4 bases; nucleotides not matched to a gene: 8. The CDR3 contains 17 residues. As DNA, the CDR3 is TGCAGCGTCTCGGGACTAGCGGGAGGGCCTATCACCGGGGAGCTGTTTTTT. Protein sequence: CSVSGLAGGPITGELFF.

This rearrangement joins TRBV7-2 to TRBJ1-5; weak D call: TRBD1 (6 bases). The CDR3 totals 13 residues. V dropped 2 bases and J dropped 4 bases, with 6 bases sitting between them. Germline V gene lookup returns CDR1 SGHTA and CDR2 FQGNSA. As DNA, the CDR3 is TGTGCCAGCAGCTTAAGGGGGAATCAGCCCCAGCATTTT. This encodes CASSLRGNQPQHF.

This rearrangement joins TRBV30 to TRBJ1-2; 8 positions agree with TRBD1. With 2 bases clipped from V and 4 bases from J, the junction kept 3 bases outside the gene matches. CDR3 length equals 13 residues. CDR1 is GTSNPN and CDR2 is SVGIG in the germline V gene (reference sequence). Here the CDR3 reads CAWSKQGGYGYTF. CDR3 bases: TGTGCCTGGAGTAAACAGGGGGGCTATGGCTACACCTTC.

The V call is TRBV2, the J call TRBJ1-5, with TRBD1 as a possible D gene (5 bases). Germline loops: CDR1 SNHLY, CDR2 FYNNEI. The CDR3 consists of 14 residues. V was clipped by 5 bases and J by 5 bases, with 13 bases between them. CDR3 region: CASSPGQRDQPQHF. The CDR3 DNA follows: TGTGCCAGCAGTCCAGGACAAAGAGATCAGCCCCAGCATTTT.

This clone was detected only a few times. The CDR3 spells CASSLGGLGEFF. The CDR3 nucleotides read TGTGCCAGCAGCTTGGGGGGGCTCGGAGAGTTCTTC. The V and J genes are TRBV11-2 and TRBJ2-1, with D possibly matching TRBD2 (7 bases). The CDR3 consists of 12 residues. Trimming cost V 3 bases and J 14 bases, with 14 bases left between them. Germline CDR1 reads SGHAT; CDR2 reads FQNNGV.

This chain uses TRBV3-1 (or the pseudogene TRBV3-2) with TRBJ1-2; the match to TRBD1 covers 8 bases. Trimming at V came to 8 bases and at J to 1 base, leaving 12 bases not matched to a gene. Per the germline V gene, CDR1 is LGHDT and CDR2 is YNNKEL (reference sequence). The CDR3 totals 16 residues. CDR3 residues: CASSATGAYFNYGYTF. For the CDR3, the DNA is TGTGCCAGCTCAGCGACAGGGGCGTATTTTAACTATGGCTACACCTTC.

This rearrangement joins TRBV6-5 to TRBJ1-2; 8 positions agree with TRBD1. V lost 0 bases, J lost 7 bases, and 7 bases stayed unmatched. The length of the CDR3 is 15 residues. The germline V gene encodes CDR1 MNHEY and CDR2 SVGAGI. Here the CDR3 DNA reads TGTGCCAGCAGTTACTCCGGGCAGGGGGCACGTGGCTACACCTTC. Its protein product is CASSYSGQGARGYTF.

This sequence joins TRBV10-2 and TRBJ2-5, with a possible D match to TRBD2 (6 bases). Germline CDR1 reads WSHSY; CDR2 reads SAAADI. Trimming removed 8 bases from V and 1 base from J, with 17 bases in between. The CDR3 has 15 amino acids. The CDR3 protein is CASGGWGNLQETQYF. The DNA for the CDR3 is TGCGCCAGCGGGGGGTGGGGAAACCTCCAAGAGACCCAGTACTTC.

To note about this clone: An end of the junction differs from the germline gene, which may be a read error. In DNA, the CDR3 is TGTGCTAGCAGCGCCCAGGGCCCCAATGAGCAGTTCTTC. Protein product: CASSAQGPNEQFF. The chain couples TRBV7-7 to TRBJ2-1; D possibly corresponds to TRBD1 (5 bases). The V gene's germline CDR1 is SSHAT and CDR2 FNYEAQ (reference sequence). This CDR3 region has 13 residues.

The gene calls are TRBV7-9 and TRBJ1-2; D gene unclear. The V end lost 5 bases, the J end lost 8 bases, and 15 bases lay between the germline ends. The CDR3 is made up of 13 amino acids. Per the germline V gene, CDR1 is SEHNR and CDR2 is FQNEAQ (reference sequence). The chain's CDR3 is CASSPDPYGGYTF. The CDR3 DNA reads as TGTGCCAGCAGCCCGGACCCTTACGGGGGCTACACCTTC.

The chain combines TRBV11-2 with TRBJ1-1, with no clear D. The CDR3 spans 14 residues. V was trimmed by 2 bases and J by 1 base, leaving 8 bases between them. Germline lookup yields CDR1 SGHAT and CDR2 FQNNGV. The CDR3 loop is CASSLTSRNTEAFF. For the CDR3, the DNA is TGTGCCAGCAGCTTAACGTCTCGGAACACTGAAGCTTTCTTT.

The rearrangement joins TRBV6-2 or TRBV6-3 to TRBJ2-1; 10 nucleotides line up with TRBD2. The junction had 4 bases not matched to a gene; V was cut back by 6 bases and J by 2 bases. Per the germline V gene, CDR1 is MNHEY and CDR2 is SVGEGT. The CDR3 spans 15 residues. In nucleotides, the CDR3 is TGTGCCAGCAGCCACAGCGGGGGGGCCTACAATGAGCAGTTCTTC. As protein: CASSHSGGAYNEQFF.

V usage is TRBV27 and J usage is TRBJ2-3; 10 positions agree with TRBD2. CDR3 size: 15 residues. The ends lost 3 bases at V and 6 bases at J; junction bases unmatched: 6. Germline V CDR1 and CDR2: MNHEY, SMNVEV (reference sequence). The CDR3 loop reads CASSFLAGVGDTQYF. As DNA, the CDR3 is TGTGCCAGCAGTTTCCTAGCGGGGGTTGGGGATACGCAGTATTTT.

V usage is TRBV9 and J usage is TRBJ1-3; TRBD1 is a possible D gene (5 bases). There are 18 residues in the CDR3. The V gene's germline CDR1 is SGDLS and CDR2 YYNGEE. The V and J ends lost 4 bases and 2 bases respectively, with 22 bases between them. The CDR3 sequence is CASSNGGVRTSAGNTIYF. The CDR3 DNA reads TGTGCCAGCAGCAACGGGGGGGTCAGGACGTCGGCTGGAAACACCATATATTTT.

V usage is TRBV28 and J usage is TRBJ1-2; D is perhaps TRBD1 (5 bases). The V and J ends lost 2 bases and 5 bases respectively, with 12 bases between them. From germline, CDR1 is MDHEN and CDR2 SYDVKM. This CDR3 region has 14 residues. DNA for the CDR3: TGTGCCAGCAGTTTACGGGGGAGCGGGTATGGCTACACCTTC. Translated: CASSLRGSGYGYTF.

This clone was picked up one time. The chain has TRBV6-1 and TRBJ2-7; TRBD1 agrees at 8 bases. CDR1 is MNHNS, CDR2 SASEGT, per germline. The V and J ends lost 3 bases and 2 bases, in that order; junction bases with no gene match: 6. This CDR3 is built from 15 residues. CDR3 sequence: CASSEGTGYTYEQYF. The CDR3 DNA follows: TGTGCCAGCAGTGAGGGGACAGGTTATACCTACGAGCAGTACTTC.